This TCR beta chain was captured by sequencing in a study of control samples from healthy donors and cancer patients. CDR3 length: 13 amino acids. Germline V lookup: CDR1 SGHNT, CDR2 YYREEE (reference sequence). J was trimmed by 2 bases and V by 6 bases; bases with no gene match: 3. Generated by immunoSEQ multiplex PCR, the TCRdb table keeps only in-frame clones and is missing some. The sample yields around 75,000 clones, about 80% seen once. The material sequenced was blood. The TCR was taken from a man in his forties or fifties in good health. The chain couples TRBV5-4 to TRBJ2-5; TRBD1 agrees at 8 bases. The chain's CDR3 is CASNGQGQETQYF. Here the CDR3 DNA reads TGTGCCAGCAACGGACAGGGTCAAGAGACCCAGTACTTC. Full variable domain (remainder filled in from reference TRBV5-4 and TRBJ2-5): ETGVTQSPTHLIKTRGQQVTLRCSSQSGHNTVSWYQQALGQGPQFIFQYYREEENGRGNFPPRFSGLQFPNYSSELNVNALELDDSALYLCASNGQGQETQYFGPGTRLLVL.